Below, 8 T cell receptor beta chains from the same sample are listed, as sequenced in a study of T cell responses to AZD1222 COVID-19 vaccine. Assay used: immunoSEQ multiplex PCR; TCRdb lists only in-frame clones, some missing. The sample holds 150,000 to 200,000 clones; around 94% are singletons and the top ten take roughly 2.5%. The sample in question was peripheral blood, obtained on day 0 of AZD1222 vaccination. Source of these receptors: an adult in good health.

This sequence joins TRBV4-1 and TRBJ2-3; weak D call: TRBD2 (5 bases). The CDR3 contains 15 residues. CDR1 and CDR2 from the germline V gene are MGHRA and YSYEKL. Trimming removed 4 bases from V and 2 bases from J, with 13 bases in between. The CDR3 DNA sequence: TGCGCCAGCAGCCCCCTTTTAGCGACCACAGATACGCAGTATTTT. Protein product: CASSPLLATTDTQYF.

This clone was counted a few times. The rearrangement links TRBV21-1 to TRBJ1-1. TRBV21-1 is marked as a pseudogene. The CDR3 contains 12 residues. In DNA form, the CDR3 reads TGTGCCAGCAGCAATCGGCTGGATGTAGCTATCTTT. Translated, it gives CASSNRLDVAIF.

This chain uses TRBV7-8 with TRBJ2-2; the match to TRBD2 covers 8 bases. The germline V gene encodes CDR1 SGHVS and CDR2 FQNEAQ. The CDR3 is made up of 17 amino acids. With V trimmed by 3 bases and J by 1 base, 7 bases remained unmatched. DNA of the CDR3: TGTGCCAGCAGCTTGCGCGATAGCGGGGTGAACACCGGGGAGCTGTTTTTT. Translated, it gives CASSLRDSGVNTGELFF.

The chain is built from TRBV7-6 and TRBJ1-4; 12 nucleotides agree with TRBD1. The germline CDR1 and CDR2 sequences are SGHVS and FNYEAQ. V trimming: 4 bases; J trimming: 3 bases; junction bases outside the gene matches: 3. The CDR3 covers 16 residues. The CDR3 spells CASSYGTGGPNEKLFF. The CDR3 DNA reads as TGTGCCAGCAGCTACGGGACAGGGGGCCCTAATGAAAAACTGTTTTTT.

This chain joins TRBV30 and TRBJ1-1, with D uncertain. This CDR3 is built from 10 residues. Germline V gives CDR1 GTSNPN, CDR2 SVGIG (reference sequence). This chain's CDR3 is CAGINTEAFF. The CDR3 DNA reads TGTGCTGGGATAAACACTGAAGCTTTCTTT. Full variable domain (missing parts from reference TRBV30 and TRBJ1-1): SQTIHQWPATLVQPVGSPLSLECTVEGTSNPNLYWYRQAAGRGLQLLFYSVGIGQISSEVPQNLSASRPQDRQFILSSKKLLLSDSGFYLCAGINTEAFFGQGTRLTVV.

V and J are TRBV9 and TRBJ2-1; 9 bases line up with TRBD2. The germline V gene has CDR1 SGDLS and CDR2 YYNGEE. The CDR3 is 16 amino acids. The trim removed 3 bases at V and 0 bases at J, leaving 4 bases unmatched. CDR3 amino acids: CASSELSGSSYNEQFF. Written as DNA, the CDR3 is TGTGCCAGCAGCGAGCTTAGCGGGAGCTCCTACAATGAGCAGTTCTTC.

The rearrangement uses TRBV14 and TRBJ1-2; D not certain. Germline V CDR1 and CDR2: SGHDN, FVKESK. The CDR3 extends over 14 amino acids. The V and J ends lost 0 bases and 8 bases respectively, with 13 bases between them. CDR3 DNA: TGTGCCAGCAGCCAAGATAGCGCAGACTGGGGCTACACCTTC. Its translation is CASSQDSADWGYTF.

The genes are TRBV6-6 and TRBJ2-3; 8 positions agree with TRBD2. Germline loops: CDR1 MNHNY, CDR2 SVGAGI (reference sequence). CDR3 length: 14 amino acids. Trimming removed 11 bases from V and 6 bases from J; junction bases left unmatched: 13. The CDR3 sequence: CALGGATGGDTQYF. The DNA of the CDR3 is TGTGCCCTCGGGGGGGCCACGGGTGGCGATACGCAGTATTTT.